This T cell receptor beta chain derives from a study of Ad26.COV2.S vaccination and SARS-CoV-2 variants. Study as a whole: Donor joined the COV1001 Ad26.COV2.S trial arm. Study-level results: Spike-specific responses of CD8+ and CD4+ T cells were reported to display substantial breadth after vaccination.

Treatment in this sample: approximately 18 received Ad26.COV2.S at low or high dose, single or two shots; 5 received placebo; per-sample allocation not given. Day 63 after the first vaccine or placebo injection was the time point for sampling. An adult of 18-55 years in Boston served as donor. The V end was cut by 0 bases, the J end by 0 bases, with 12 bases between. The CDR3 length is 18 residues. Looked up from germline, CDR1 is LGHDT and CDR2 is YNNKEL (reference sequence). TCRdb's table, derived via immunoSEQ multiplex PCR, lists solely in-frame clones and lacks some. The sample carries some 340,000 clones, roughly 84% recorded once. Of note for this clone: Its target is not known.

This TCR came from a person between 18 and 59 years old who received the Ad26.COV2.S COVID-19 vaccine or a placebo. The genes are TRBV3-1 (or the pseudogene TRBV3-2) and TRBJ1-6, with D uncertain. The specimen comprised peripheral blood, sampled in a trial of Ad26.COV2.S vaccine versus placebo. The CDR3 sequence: CASSQEARISSYNSPLHF. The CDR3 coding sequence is TGTGCCAGCAGCCAAGAAGCGCGGATTAGCTCCTATAATTCACCCCTCCACTTT.